These 23 T cell receptor beta chains came from one sample sequenced in a study of Graves' ophthalmopathy and Graves' hyperthyroidism. RNA transcripts were the template, and TCR beta CDR3 regions were amplified from them. An opening RT-PCR round employed HTBI primers and preceded a second-round multiplex PCR. From the multiplex PCR reads, TCRdb called clonotypes with MiXCR, one entry per CDR3 protein. The table lists more than 550,000 distinct CDR3 sequences, approximately 39% of them singletons. Sequencing was done on a sample of peripheral blood. The receptors were sampled from an adult man with Graves' ophthalmopathy.

The J gene is TRBJ2-7, the V gene TRBV7-2, with D uncertain. CDR1 and CDR2 (germline): SGHTA, FQGNSA. V gave up 1 base and J gave up 2 bases, with 12 bases separating them. The CDR3 runs 15 residues. The CDR3 DNA reads as TGTGCCAGCAGCTTAGACATTTTAGGGCCCTACGAGCAGTACTTC. Its protein is CASSLDILGPYEQYF.

Ten or more counts support this clonotype. CDR3: CASRGSEKLFF. CDR3 sequence (DNA): TGTGCCAGCAGAGGGAGTGAAAAACTGTTTTTT. V and J are TRBV2 and TRBJ1-4; D unresolved. CDR1 SNHLY and CDR2 FYNNEI come from the germline V gene. The germline V and J ends were trimmed by 6 bases and 7 bases, with 6 bases remaining between them. The CDR3 is made up of 11 amino acids.

This chain connects TRBV20-1 to TRBJ2-4; D ambiguous. CDR3 length: 12 amino acids. V shed 6 bases and J shed 7 bases, with 13 bases lying between them. Per the germline V gene, CDR1 is DFQATT and CDR2 is SNEGSKA (reference sequence). As DNA, the CDR3 is TGCAGTGCCCGGGCTTTCGAGAACATTCAGTACTTC. As protein: CSARAFENIQYF.

This clonotype was seen once. The chain couples TRBV11-1 to TRBJ1-4; 8 bases match TRBD1. The V gene end was trimmed by 1 base and the J gene end by 11 bases; junction bases not matched to a gene: 9. Germline CDR1 SGHAT, CDR2 FQDESV (reference sequence). This CDR3 spans 15 amino acids. The CDR3 DNA is TGTGCCAGCAGCTTAGGAGACAGGGGTGAGGGGAAACTGTTTTTT. Encoded protein: CASSLGDRGEGKLFF.

The V and J genes are TRBV20-1 and TRBJ1-4; D ambiguous. CDR3 length: 12 residues. The V end lost 1 base, the J end lost 11 bases, and 11 bases lay between the germline ends. Germline CDR1 is DFQATT and CDR2 is SNEGSKA (reference sequence). CDR3 nucleotide sequence: TGCAGTGCTAGAGTAGTTAGCGGGAAACTGTTTTTT. It codes for CSARVVSGKLFF.

The chain couples TRBV12-5 to TRBJ2-5, with no clear D. With 5 bases removed from V and 4 bases from J, the gap between germline ends came to 5 bases. The CDR3 extends over 11 amino acids. Per the germline V gene, CDR1 is LGHNT and CDR2 is FRNRAP. The CDR3 here is CASGPGETQYF. In nucleotides, the CDR3 is TGTGCTAGTGGTCCTGGAGAGACCCAGTACTTC.

The CDR3 DNA is TGTGCCAGCATTCCTAGCGGGAGCACAGATACGCAGTATTTT. It specifies CASIPSGSTDTQYF. J is TRBJ2-3 and V is TRBV6-6, with 8 bases aligning to TRBD2. The germline gives CDR1 MNHNY, CDR2 SVGAGI (reference sequence). The ends lost 7 bases at V and 0 bases at J; junction bases unmatched: 3. The CDR3 has 14 residues.

This clonotype has ten or more counts. This chain joins TRBV10-3 and TRBJ2-2; 11 bases line up with TRBD2. CDR3 length equals 18 residues. Unmatched junction bases numbered 13, after V lost 5 bases and J lost 5 bases. CDR1 and CDR2 (germline): ENHRY, SYGVKD. The CDR3 sequence is CAISLTSGGAGGTGELFF. CDR3 DNA: TGTGCCATCAGTCTCACTAGCGGGGGCGCCGGTGGTACCGGGGAGCTGTTTTTT.

In its sample, this clonotype was seen many times. The rearrangement joins TRBV9 to TRBJ1-6, with D possibly being TRBD1 (6 bases). The CDR3 extends over 15 amino acids. The germline V gene encodes CDR1 SGDLS and CDR2 YYNGEE. With 4 bases removed from V and 9 bases from J, the gap between germline ends came to 17 bases. CDR3 bases: TGTGCCAGCAGCACCGACCTAAAGGGGGGTTCACCCCTCCACTTT. This sequence encodes CASSTDLKGGSPLHF. The complete variable domain, with remaining parts taken from reference TRBV9 and TRBJ1-6, reads DSGVTQTPKHLITATGQRVTLRCSPRSGDLSVYWYQQSLDQGLQFLIQYYNGEERAKGNILERFSAQQFPDLHSELNLSSLELGDSALYFCASSTDLKGGSPLHFGNGTRLTVT.

With regard to this clonotype: This may be a read error, as it is one base from a much larger clone. The rearrangement uses TRBV5-1 and TRBJ2-5; D could derive from TRBD1 or TRBD2 (5 bases each). CDR1 is SGHRS, CDR2 YFSETQ, per germline. CDR3 length: 15 residues. CDR3: CVSSLRDGVRETQYF. CDR3 sequence (DNA): TGCGTCAGCAGCTTACGGGACGGAGTAAGAGAGACCCAGTACTTC.

This clonotype came up many times. The junction does not match germline at one end; this may be a read error. The chain links TRBV7-9 to TRBJ2-2, with D unclear. Germline V CDR1 and CDR2: SEHNR, FQNEAQ (reference sequence). The CDR3 consists of 13 residues. The DNA for the CDR3 is TGTGCCAGCATCTTAAGGGAAACCGGGGAGCTGTTTTTT. Translated, it gives CASILRETGELFF.

V and J are TRBV15 and TRBJ1-2; D remains unclear. This CDR3 region has 14 residues. Germline V gene sequence: CDR1 LNHNV, CDR2 YYDKDF (reference sequence). V lost 0 bases and J 3 bases, leaving 8 bases between the germline ends. The CDR3 spells CATSREGKDYGYTF. CDR3 DNA sequence: TGTGCCACCAGCAGAGAGGGGAAAGACTATGGCTACACCTTC. Full variable domain (rest looked up from reference TRBV15 and TRBJ1-2): DAMVIQNPRYQVTQFGKPVTLSCSQTLNHNVMYWYQQKSSQAPKLLFHYYDKDFNNEADTPDNFQSRRPNTSFCFLDIRSPGLGDTAMYLCATSREGKDYGYTFGSGTRLTVV.

This clonotype was seen many times. This chain links TRBV20-1 with TRBJ2-7; perhaps D is TRBD1 or TRBD2 (5 bases each). The V gene's germline CDR1 is DFQATT and CDR2 SNEGSKA (reference sequence). V was pared by 4 bases and J by 3 bases, with 13 bases between. This CDR3 has 13 amino acids. The CDR3 sequence: CSANRDLHYEQYF. The CDR3 nucleotides read TGCAGTGCTAACCGGGACCTACACTACGAGCAGTACTTC.

This clonotype has at least ten counts. The chain joins TRBV7-9 to TRBJ1-1, with D possibly being TRBD1 (6 bases). The V end lost 5 bases, the J end lost 4 bases, and 14 bases lay between the germline ends. The CDR3 runs 14 residues. Germline-derived CDR1 and CDR2 are SEHNR and FQNEAQ (reference sequence). The CDR3 here is CASSRTQGSTEAFF. In DNA, the CDR3 is TGTGCCAGCAGCCGGACCCAGGGGTCCACTGAAGCTTTCTTT.

This clonotype was found many times. The chain is built from TRBV20-1 and TRBJ2-7, with a possible D match to TRBD1 (7 bases). The CDR3 totals 13 residues. Between the trimmed V and J ends, which lost 3 bases and 9 bases, there was a span of 18 bases. Germline assignment: CDR1 DFQATT and CDR2 SNEGSKA (reference sequence). The CDR3 nucleotides read TGCAGTGCTAGCGGAGGGGGCGTATTTGGGCAGTACTTC. As protein: CSASGGGVFGQYF.

About this clonotype itself: A much more abundant neighbour one base away suggests this may be a read error. The chain's CDR3 is CATTRTAYEQYF. Written as DNA, the CDR3 is TGTGCCACTACGAGGACAGCCTACGAGCAGTACTTC. The V call is TRBV10-3, the J call TRBJ2-7; possible D gene TRBD1, 6 bases. The CDR3 is made up of 12 amino acids. Germline CDR1 reads ENHRY; CDR2 reads SYGVKD. V lost 10 bases to trimming and J lost 2 bases, with 12 bases between them.

This clonotype was recorded a few times. The chain couples TRBV7-3 to TRBJ2-3; D unresolved. The CDR3 covers 14 residues. Trimming took off 3 bases at V and 0 bases at J, with 7 bases between the two ends. The germline V gene has CDR1 SGHTA and CDR2 FQGTGA. CDR3 DNA sequence: TGTGCCAGCAGCTTGACAACTAGCACAGATACGCAGTATTTT. Residues: CASSLTTSTDTQYF.

The J gene is TRBJ2-5, the V gene TRBV29-1; D may match TRBD1 or TRBD2 (5 bases each). Looked up from germline, CDR1 is SQVTM and CDR2 is ANQGSEA. The length of the CDR3 is 12 residues. V lost 0 bases, J lost 5 bases, and 7 bases lay in between. CDR3 in DNA: TGCAGCGTTGAAGATCGGGGCGAGACCCAGTACTTC. It encodes CSVEDRGETQYF.

The chain is built from TRBV10-2 and TRBJ1-2, with D possibly matching TRBD1 (6 bases). Germline CDR1 is WSHSY and CDR2 is SAAADI. The CDR3 spans 16 residues. Deletions cut 5 bases from V and 4 bases from J, with 20 bases between. CDR3 region: CASSLEGGGGPYGYTF. The CDR3 bases are TGCGCCAGCAGTCTAGAGGGGGGTGGAGGTCCCTATGGCTACACCTTC.

This chain joins TRBV25-1 and TRBJ2-7, with D perhaps TRBD2 (7 bases). Germline assignment: CDR1 MGHDK and CDR2 SYGVNS. This CDR3 comprises 16 residues. V lost 5 bases, J lost 5 bases, and 22 bases lay in between. The CDR3: CASSPAGGARVNEQYF. The DNA for the CDR3 is TGTGCCAGCAGTCCAGCTGGGGGGGCCCGAGTCAACGAGCAGTACTTC.

This clonotype was detected many times. V is TRBV6-6 and J is TRBJ1-5; no definite D call. The CDR3 totals 12 residues. Germline CDR1 reads MNHNY; CDR2 reads SVGAGI (reference sequence). Trimming stripped 2 bases from V and 7 bases from J, with 6 bases between. The CDR3 coding sequence is TGTGCCAGCAGTTACGATGGCCAGCCCCAGCATTTT. It yields the protein CASSYDGQPQHF.

The table lists this clonotype with many counts. The chain employs TRBV6-6 and TRBJ1-2, with 11 bases aligning to TRBD1. Germline assignment: CDR1 MNHNY and CDR2 SVGAGI (reference sequence). This CDR3 has 15 amino acids. J lost 8 bases, V lost 1 base, and 6 bases had no gene match. The CDR3: CASSYFRTGGGGYTF. CDR3 nucleotide sequence: TGTGCCAGCAGTTACTTCCGGACAGGGGGCGGAGGCTACACCTTC.

This clonotype was counted many times. The chain joins TRBV10-3 to TRBJ2-7, with 7 bases lining up with TRBD1. The CDR3 is made up of 15 amino acids. CDR1 and CDR2 (germline): ENHRY, SYGVKD. The V segment lost 5 bases and the J segment 2 bases; nucleotides outside the gene matches: 9. The CDR3 nucleotides read TGTGCCATCAGTAGCTCCGGGACAGCCACCTACGAGCAGTACTTC. Amino acids: CAISSSGTATYEQYF.